The sequence of this TCR beta chain was determined in a study of shared clonotypes between healthy human individuals. CDR3 length: 14 amino acids. CDR1 and CDR2 (germline): SGHTA, FQGNSA. V gave up 4 bases and J gave up 1 base, with 8 bases separating them. Using immunoSEQ multiplex PCR, the repertoire was profiled, and TCRdb retains in-frame clones only, with some absent. The table shows about 980,000 clones, with over 60% occurring only once. The chain uses TRBV7-2 and TRBJ1-5; D call uncertain. The receptor's source is a man aged 18 to 29 in good health. Sequenced sample: memory CD4+ T cells sorted from blood. Subset defined: CD45RA-negative fraction. The CDR3 coding sequence is TGTGCCAGCAGCTGGAGGGTGAGCAATCAGCCCCAGCATTTT. This codes for CASSWRVSNQPQHF.